These 32 T cell receptor beta chains were sequenced from one sample in a study of tumor-infiltrating lymphocytes in primary liver carcinoma. TCR beta cDNA was prepared out of roughly 0.45 ug total RNA by means of a constant-region primer. Libraries of TCR beta came from three nested multiplex PCR rounds with slightly modified ARM-PCR. Use of TRBV1-TRBV30 forward primers with a C-beta reverse primer characterized the first two PCR rounds, which lasted about 9 cycles each. TCRdb itself ran the multiplex PCR reads through MiXCR, one entry per CDR3 protein. This table has 250,000 to 350,000 distinct CDR3 sequences, almost 60% appearing once. The source of the blood RNA was unsorted whole blood, and germline DNA was extracted as well. Sequenced input: peripheral blood. These receptors originate from a woman aged 25 to 45 with primary liver carcinoma and hepatitis B virus infection.

The rearrangement uses TRBV12-3 or TRBV12-4 and TRBJ2-7; TRBD1 agrees at 8 bases. This CDR3 contains 16 residues. V was pared by 3 bases and J by 6 bases, with 13 bases of the junction left unmatched. The DNA for the CDR3 is TGTGCCAGCAGTTTGAGGGCCCAGGGGGCCGGGAGCGAGCAGTACTTC. It translates to CASSLRAQGAGSEQYF.

This chain uses TRBV20-1 with TRBJ1-1; tentative D call: TRBD1 (6 bases). The CDR3 is made up of 15 amino acids. The V and J ends lost 8 bases and 4 bases respectively, with 23 bases between them. From germline, CDR1 is DFQATT and CDR2 SNEGSKA (reference sequence). The CDR3 DNA reads as TGCAGTACTATTTCCCCTACAGGGAGGGCCACTGAAGCTTTCTTT. Translation: CSTISPTGRATEAFF.

Worth noting for this clonotype: Its ends do not fully match the called genes, so a read error is possible. V and J are TRBV6-5 and TRBJ2-1; D is perhaps TRBD2 (5 bases). CDR3 length: 16 amino acids. CDR1 MNHEY and CDR2 SVGAGI come from the germline V gene. CDR3 loop: CASSYSGVLSYNEQSF. The CDR3 nucleotides are TGTGCCAGCAGTTACTCCGGGGTACTCTCCTACAATGAGCAGTCCTTC.

Comment on this clonotype: This could be a read error, since a much larger clone is one nucleotide away. V gene TRBV12-3 or TRBV12-4 combines with J gene TRBJ1-2; 7 bases are shared with TRBD1. The CDR3 has 13 amino acids. The DNA for the CDR3 is TGTGCCAACAGTTTAGGGACAGTCTATGGCTACACCTTC. Its protein product is CANSLGTVYGYTF.

The CDR3 here is CASSYSSSIGKRLTTTDTQYF. CDR3 DNA: TGTGCCAGCAGTTACTCGAGCTCTATCGGGAAACGTCTAACGACCACAGATACGCAGTATTTT. The chain employs TRBV6-2 or TRBV6-3 and TRBJ2-3, with D perhaps TRBD2 (5 bases). Germline loops: CDR1 MNHEY, CDR2 SVGEGT. Trimming took 0 bases from V and 2 from J, leaving 27 bases between them. The CDR3 totals 21 residues.

A remark on this clonotype: Given a much more abundant clone one base away, this may be a read error. Because the CDR3 is missing its conserved closing phenylalanine or tryptophan, this is likely a read error. V usage is TRBV6-1 and J usage is TRBJ2-5, with 9 bases matching TRBD2. Trimming cost V 5 bases and J 4 bases; bases outside gene matches: 20. The V gene's germline CDR1 is MNHNS and CDR2 SASEGT. The length of the CDR3 is 19 residues. The CDR3 loop is CASSPPGKLAGVRRETQYL. CDR3 DNA: TGTGCCAGCAGTCCCCCCGGGAAGTTAGCGGGAGTCAGGAGAGAGACCCAGTACCTC.

The chain uses TRBV29-1 and TRBJ2-7, with D possibly being TRBD2 (6 bases). The germline V and J ends were trimmed by 4 bases and 0 bases, with 10 bases remaining between them. The CDR3 is 13 amino acids. Germline values: CDR1 SQVTM, CDR2 ANQGSEA. Here the CDR3 DNA reads TGCAGCGTTGGACTGGAGGGCTCCTACGAGCAGTACTTC. Its protein product is CSVGLEGSYEQYF.

This clonotype was counted many times. The chain employs TRBV6-5 and TRBJ2-2; 7 nucleotides line up with TRBD1. V shed 10 bases and J 2 bases; nucleotides not matched to a gene: 4. The length of the CDR3 is 13 residues. Per the germline V gene, CDR1 is MNHEY and CDR2 is SVGAGI. The DNA for the CDR3 is TGTGCCACCCGGGACAGTAACACCGGGGAGCTGTTTTTT. It codes for CATRDSNTGELFF.

This clonotype was detected ten times or more. J is TRBJ1-2 and V is TRBV12-3 or TRBV12-4; the D gene is possibly TRBD1 (6 bases). The CDR3 has 15 amino acids. V was pared by 7 bases and J by 8 bases, with 23 bases between. CDR3: CASTTLGARGGGYTF. The CDR3 coding sequence is TGTGCCAGCACCACTCTGGGGGCAAGGGGGGGAGGCTACACCTTC.

V gene TRBV30 combines with J gene TRBJ2-4, with D hard to call. This CDR3 region has 16 residues. Germline V gene sequence: CDR1 GTSNPN, CDR2 SVGIG (reference sequence). The germline V and J ends were trimmed by 5 bases and 1 base, with 18 bases remaining between them. CDR3 sequence: CAWPHGAPGAKNIQYF. The CDR3 region has the DNA TGTGCCTGGCCTCATGGCGCCCCCGGGGCCAAAAACATTCAGTACTTC.

The chain recombines TRBV10-3 with TRBJ2-5; D is uncertain. V gave up 4 bases and J gave up 2 bases, with 5 bases separating them. The CDR3 is made up of 12 amino acids. Germline V lookup: CDR1 ENHRY, CDR2 SYGVKD. The CDR3 region is CAISATQETQYF. The CDR3 DNA follows: TGTGCCATCAGTGCAACGCAAGAGACCCAGTACTTC.

This clonotype was observed a handful of times. The rearrangement joins TRBV4-1 to TRBJ2-1, with 7 bases fitting TRBD2. V gave up 4 bases and J gave up 7 bases; unmatched junction bases: 10. Per the germline V gene, CDR1 is MGHRA and CDR2 is YSYEKL. This CDR3 has 15 residues. For the CDR3, the DNA is TGCGCCAGCAGCCTCAGGTGGCGGGAGAGGAATGAGCAGTTCTTC. This codes for CASSLRWRERNEQFF.

The chain employs TRBV30 and TRBJ1-3; no clear D gene. The V end was cut by 0 bases, the J end by 0 bases, with 12 bases between. This CDR3 region has 16 residues. Germline V gives CDR1 GTSNPN, CDR2 SVGIG (reference sequence). The CDR3 sequence: CAWSVGHANSGNTIYF. The CDR3 nucleotides are TGTGCCTGGAGTGTCGGTCATGCTAACTCTGGAAACACCATATATTTT.

As regards this clonotype: Germline is not matched at one junction end, which may reflect a read error. This chain connects TRBV11-3 to TRBJ2-7; tentative D call: TRBD2 (5 bases). This CDR3 spans 14 amino acids. CDR1 SGHNT and CDR2 YENEEA come from the germline V gene. The CDR3 bases are TGTGCGAGCAGCCCATCCCAAGAGGGAACCGAGCAGTACTTC. This encodes CASSPSQEGTEQYF.

Turning to this clonotype: One junction end disagrees with the germline gene, perhaps due to a read error. The chain employs TRBV7-8 and TRBJ2-7; D is unresolved. The CDR3 has 12 amino acids. Looked up from germline, CDR1 is SGHVS and CDR2 is FQNEAQ. As DNA, the CDR3 is TGTGGCAGCAGCTTAAATGAAGACGAGCAGTACTTC. Protein: CGSSLNEDEQYF.

This clonotype was counted once. Mismatch with germline at one junction end may stem from a read error. The chain links TRBV6-2 or TRBV6-3 to TRBJ2-3, with a possible D match to TRBD2 (5 bases). This CDR3 has 18 residues. The germline V gene encodes CDR1 MNHEY and CDR2 SVGEGT. CDR3 residues: CTSSYSSGTFVGGDTQYF. Written as DNA, the CDR3 is TGTACCAGCAGTTACTCGAGCGGTACCTTCGTCGGTGGAGATACGCAGTATTTT.

With respect to this clonotype: Sequence at one end of the junction differs from germline and may be a read error. The chain is built from TRBV6-6 and TRBJ1-1, with 7 bases identical to TRBD1. Germline CDR1 and CDR2: MNHNY and SVGAGI (reference sequence). The CDR3 runs 14 residues. CDR3 in DNA: TGTGCCAGCAGTCACCGACAGGGCCTGCGTGAAGCTCTCTTT. It codes for CASSHRQGLREALF.

J is TRBJ2-1 and V is TRBV2; 7 bases are a match to TRBD2. In germline, CDR1 is SNHLY, CDR2 FYNNEI. This CDR3 is 17 amino acids long. J lost 8 bases, V lost 6 bases, and 19 bases had no gene match. As DNA, the CDR3 is TGTGCCAGCAGCGACCAGACCGCTAGCGGATGGGGGTATGAGCAGTTCTTC. It translates to CASSDQTASGWGYEQFF.

This chain connects TRBV29-1 to TRBJ1-2, with no clear D. Trimming removed 6 bases at V and 4 bases at J, with 15 bases between. This CDR3 comprises 13 residues. Germline assignment: CDR1 SQVTM and CDR2 ANQGSEA. CDR3: CSVGMGGLYGYTF. CDR3 coding DNA: TGCAGCGTCGGCATGGGCGGACTCTATGGCTACACCTTC.

Comments on this clonotype: This may come from a read error, since a much larger clone is one base off. This chain uses TRBV4-3 with TRBJ2-7; no definite D call. Germline CDR1 and CDR2: LGHNA and YSLEER. The CDR3 extends over 15 amino acids. CDR3: CVSSQGRRQSYEQYF. The CDR3 region has the DNA TGCGTCAGCAGCCAAGGAAGGCGCCAATCCTACGAGCAGTACTTC.

This sequence joins TRBV6-6 and TRBJ1-3; possibly TRBD1 for D (5 bases). Per germline, CDR1 MNHNY and CDR2 SVGAGI (reference sequence). The CDR3 runs 14 residues. V dropped 2 bases and J dropped 2 bases, with 7 bases sitting between them. The CDR3 sequence: CASSYLGAGNTIYF. The CDR3 nucleotides are TGTGCCAGCAGTTACCTAGGGGCTGGAAACACCATATATTTT.

This sequence joins TRBV4-2 and TRBJ2-3, with D unclear. Germline values: CDR1 LGHNA, CDR2 YNFKEQ. This CDR3 region has 16 residues. Deletions cut 0 bases from V and 2 bases from J, with 12 bases between. The CDR3 coding sequence is TGTGCCAGCAGCCAAGATCGGAGTGCTTCCACAGATACGCAGTATTTT. This encodes CASSQDRSASTDTQYF.

The chain couples TRBV6-4 to TRBJ1-5; unclear D gene. The germline V gene encodes CDR1 MRHNA and CDR2 SNTAGT. V lost 4 bases, J lost 2 bases, and 15 bases lay in between. The CDR3 consists of 16 residues. For the CDR3, the DNA is TGTGCCAGCAGTGGGGAGGTTCGGGCGGGCAATCAGCCCCAGCATTTT. This sequence encodes CASSGEVRAGNQPQHF.

This clonotype has a count of ten or more. This rearrangement joins TRBV6-6 to TRBJ2-5; D gene uncertain. Trimming shortened V by 2 bases and J by 5 bases, and 9 bases separated the two germline ends. This CDR3 comprises 13 residues. The germline V gene encodes CDR1 MNHNY and CDR2 SVGAGI (reference sequence). CDR3 in amino acids: CASSYILEETQYF. As DNA, the CDR3 is TGTGCCAGCAGTTACATTCTGGAGGAGACCCAGTACTTC.

The CDR3 DNA reads as TGTGCCAGCAGCAACGTCCGGGCACCGCAGTATTTT. Translated, it gives CASSNVRAPQYF. The gene calls are TRBV12-3 or TRBV12-4 and TRBJ2-3; no definite D call. The germline V and J ends were trimmed by 6 bases and 10 bases, with 14 bases remaining between them. This CDR3 region has 12 residues.

Concerning this clonotype: Sequence at one end of the junction differs from germline and may be a read error. This chain links TRBV12-3 or TRBV12-4 with TRBJ2-3; the D gene is possibly TRBD2 (6 bases). There are 16 residues in the CDR3. CDR3 in DNA: TGTGCCGGCAGCTACCGTCGGAGGGCCGAAACAGATACGCAGTATTTT. Its translation: CAGSYRRRAETDTQYF.

The chain links TRBV4-3 to TRBJ2-7; no firm D call. V lost 11 bases to trimming and J lost 5 bases, with 19 bases between them. Germline V lookup: CDR1 LGHNA, CDR2 YSLEER. The CDR3 extends over 13 amino acids. This CDR3 is CASREKPTHEQYF. The CDR3 DNA reads as TGCGCCTCCCGTGAAAAACCAACCCACGAGCAGTACTTC.

V usage is TRBV28 and J usage is TRBJ2-7; D uncertain. V was pared by 2 bases and J by 6 bases, with 14 bases between. Germline assignment: CDR1 MDHEN and CDR2 SYDVKM. CDR3 length: 14 amino acids. The CDR3 bases are TGTGCCAGCAGTTTACACGGGCGTGGCTCCGAGCAGTACTTC. This gives the protein CASSLHGRGSEQYF.

This clonotype came up many times. V is TRBV11-3 and J is TRBJ2-5, with 8 bases aligning to TRBD1. Trimming took 2 bases from V and 4 from J; bases not matched to a gene: 6. CDR1 and CDR2 from the germline V gene are SGHNT and YENEEA. The CDR3 sequence is 15 residues long. The CDR3 reads CASSLYNRGRETQYF. CDR3 DNA: TGTGCCAGCAGCTTATATAACAGGGGGAGAGAGACCCAGTACTTC.

This clonotype has a count of ten or more. J is TRBJ2-1 and V is TRBV6-5, with 9 bases that match TRBD1. Germline CDR1 reads MNHEY; CDR2 reads SVGAGI. This CDR3 has 16 residues. Losses at the gene ends were 6 bases for V and 7 bases for J; bases not matched to a gene: 13. The CDR3 sequence: CASSRNRDRVRNEQFF. The CDR3 nucleotides read TGTGCCAGCAGCCGAAACCGGGACAGGGTGAGGAATGAGCAGTTCTTC.

Notes on this clonotype: A much larger clone sits a single nucleotide away, making a read error possible. This is likely a read error, given that the CDR3 carries no conserved phenylalanine or tryptophan at its end. This chain uses TRBV6-5 with TRBJ1-6; D perhaps matches TRBD1 (6 bases). Germline CDR1 is MNHEY and CDR2 is SVGAGI. CDR3 length: 12 residues. Trimming removed 6 bases from V and 14 bases from J, with 14 bases in between. CDR3 coding DNA: TGTGCCAGCAGCAGAGACAGGCTGTCCCTCCACCTT. Encoded protein: CASSRDRLSLHL.

This clonotype has just a few counts. The V call is TRBV6-5, the J call TRBJ2-1, with D possibly TRBD2 on 6 matching bases. V shed 0 bases and J shed 9 bases, with 15 bases lying between them. There are 15 residues in the CDR3. Looked up from germline, CDR1 is MNHEY and CDR2 is SVGAGI. CDR3 nucleotides: TGTGCCAGCAGTTACTCGGGGGGAGTAGAACGTGAGCAGTTCTTC. Amino acids: CASSYSGGVEREQFF.